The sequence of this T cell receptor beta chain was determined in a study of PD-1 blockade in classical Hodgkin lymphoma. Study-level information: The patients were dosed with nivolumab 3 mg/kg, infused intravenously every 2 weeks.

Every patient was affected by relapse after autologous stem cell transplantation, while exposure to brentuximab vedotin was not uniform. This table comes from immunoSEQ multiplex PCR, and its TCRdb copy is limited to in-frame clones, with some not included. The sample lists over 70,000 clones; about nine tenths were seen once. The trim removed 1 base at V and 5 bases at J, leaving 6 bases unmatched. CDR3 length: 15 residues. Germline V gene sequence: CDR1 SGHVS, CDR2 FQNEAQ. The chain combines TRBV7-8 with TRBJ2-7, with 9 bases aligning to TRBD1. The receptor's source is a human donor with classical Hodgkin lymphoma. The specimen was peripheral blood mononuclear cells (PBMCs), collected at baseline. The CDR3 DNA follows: TGTGCCAGCAGCTTAGTAGCTCGGACAGGGGACGAGCAGTACTTC. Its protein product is CASSLVARTGDEQYF.